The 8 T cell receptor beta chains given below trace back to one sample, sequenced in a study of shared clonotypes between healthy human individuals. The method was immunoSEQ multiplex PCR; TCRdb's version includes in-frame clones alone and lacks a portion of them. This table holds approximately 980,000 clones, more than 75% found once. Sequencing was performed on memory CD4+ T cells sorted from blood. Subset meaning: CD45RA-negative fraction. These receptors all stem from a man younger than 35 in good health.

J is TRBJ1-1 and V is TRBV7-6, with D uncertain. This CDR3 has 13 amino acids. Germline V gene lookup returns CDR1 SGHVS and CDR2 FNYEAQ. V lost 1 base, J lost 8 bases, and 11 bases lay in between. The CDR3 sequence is CASSLGEGGEAFF. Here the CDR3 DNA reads TGTGCCAGCAGCTTAGGCGAGGGAGGGGAAGCTTTCTTT. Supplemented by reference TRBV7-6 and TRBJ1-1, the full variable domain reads GAGVSQSPRYKVTKRGQDVALRCDPISGHVSLYWYRQALGQGPEFLTYFNYEAQQDKSGLPNDRFSAERPEGSISTLTIQRTEQRDSAMYRCASSLGEGGEAFFGQGTRLTVV.

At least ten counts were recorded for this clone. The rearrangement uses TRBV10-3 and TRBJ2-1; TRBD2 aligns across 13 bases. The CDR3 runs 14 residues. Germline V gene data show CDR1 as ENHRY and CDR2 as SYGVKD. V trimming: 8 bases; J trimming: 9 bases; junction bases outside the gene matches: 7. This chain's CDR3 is CAISGTSGTGEQFF. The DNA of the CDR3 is TGTGCCATCTCCGGGACTAGCGGGACAGGTGAGCAGTTCTTC.

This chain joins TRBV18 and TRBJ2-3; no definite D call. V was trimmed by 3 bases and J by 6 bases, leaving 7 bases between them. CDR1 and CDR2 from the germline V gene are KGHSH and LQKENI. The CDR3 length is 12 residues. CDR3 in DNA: TGTGCCAGCTCACCCCAACACGATACGCAGTATTTT. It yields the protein CASSPQHDTQYF.

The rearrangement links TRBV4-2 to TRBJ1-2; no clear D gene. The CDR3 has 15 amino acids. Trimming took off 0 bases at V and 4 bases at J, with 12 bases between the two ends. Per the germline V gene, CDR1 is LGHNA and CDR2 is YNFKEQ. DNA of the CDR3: TGTGCCAGCAGCCAAGACTTTTTGGGCTTCTATGGCTACACCTTC. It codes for CASSQDFLGFYGYTF.

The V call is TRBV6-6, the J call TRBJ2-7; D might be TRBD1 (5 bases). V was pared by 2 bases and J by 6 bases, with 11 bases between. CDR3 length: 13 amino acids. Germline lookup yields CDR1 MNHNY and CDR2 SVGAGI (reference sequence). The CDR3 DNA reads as TGTGCCAGCAGTTACAGGGGATATGGCGAGCAGTACTTC. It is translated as CASSYRGYGEQYF.

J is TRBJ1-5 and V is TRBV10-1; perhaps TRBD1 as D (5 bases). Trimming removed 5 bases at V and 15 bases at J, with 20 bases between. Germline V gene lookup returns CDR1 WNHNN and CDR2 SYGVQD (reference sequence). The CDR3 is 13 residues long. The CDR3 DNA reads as TGCGCCAGCAGTCGAACTTTAGACAGTATCCGGCATTTT. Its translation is CASSRTLDSIRHF.

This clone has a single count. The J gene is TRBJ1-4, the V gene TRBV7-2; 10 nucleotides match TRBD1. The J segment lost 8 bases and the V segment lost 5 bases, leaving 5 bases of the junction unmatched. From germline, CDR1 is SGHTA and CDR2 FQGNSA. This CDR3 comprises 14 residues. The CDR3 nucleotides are TGTGCCAGCAGCCACGGACAGGGGGGGGAAAAACTGTTTTTT. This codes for CASSHGQGGEKLFF.

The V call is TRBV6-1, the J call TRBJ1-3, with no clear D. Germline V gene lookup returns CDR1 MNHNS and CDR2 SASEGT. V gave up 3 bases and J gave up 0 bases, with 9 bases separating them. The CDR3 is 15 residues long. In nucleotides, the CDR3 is TGTGCCAGCAGTGAGCTTATCAACTCTGGAAACACCATATATTTT. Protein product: CASSELINSGNTIYF.